The clone carrying this T cell receptor beta chain came up once. Its antigen remains unidentified. The data belong to a study of shared clonotypes between healthy human individuals. TCRdb's copy holds only in-frame clones and misses some; the assay was immunoSEQ multiplex PCR. The repertoire holds around 1.9 million clones, with about 93% as singletons. There are 14 residues in the CDR3. The germline V gene encodes CDR1 MNHEY and CDR2 SMNVEV (reference sequence). V lost 4 bases and J lost 6, with 13 bases in between. Study-level findings and limits: Non-shared clonotypes had lower generation probabilities than those shared by all four donors. The study drew on few donors, limiting represented genetic and exposure-history diversity.

It was CD45RO-negative cells, positively selected for CCR7, that made up naive CD8 cells, with terminally differentiated effector memory CD45RA+ cells excluded. The rearrangement uses TRBV27 and TRBJ2-1; D remains unclear. Sequenced: naive CD8+ T cells from PBMCs. This clonotype was sampled from a man between 18 and 35 years old in good health. Some clones in this sample may be carry-over from other donors' samples. CDR3 DNA: TGTGCCAGCAGTTATGGTCTAATTGCCAATGAGCAGTTCTTC. Its translation is CASSYGLIANEQFF.